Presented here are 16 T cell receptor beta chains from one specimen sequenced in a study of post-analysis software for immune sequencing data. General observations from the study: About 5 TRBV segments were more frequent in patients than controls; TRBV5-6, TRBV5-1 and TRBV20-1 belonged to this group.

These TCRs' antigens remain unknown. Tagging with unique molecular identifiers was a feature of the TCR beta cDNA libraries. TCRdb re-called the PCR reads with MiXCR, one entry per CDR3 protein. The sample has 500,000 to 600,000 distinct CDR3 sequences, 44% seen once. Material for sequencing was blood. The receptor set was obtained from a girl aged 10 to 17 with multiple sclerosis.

The CDR3 DNA is TGTGCCAGCAGCCTTGACAGTAATGAAAAACTGTTTTTT. This sequence encodes CASSLDSNEKLFF. V and J are TRBV13 and TRBJ1-4; TRBD1 is a possible D gene (5 bases). The V gene's germline CDR1 is PRHDT and CDR2 FYEKMQ (reference sequence). This CDR3 spans 13 amino acids. The V gene lost 5 bases and the J gene lost 4 bases, with 8 bases spanning the gap.

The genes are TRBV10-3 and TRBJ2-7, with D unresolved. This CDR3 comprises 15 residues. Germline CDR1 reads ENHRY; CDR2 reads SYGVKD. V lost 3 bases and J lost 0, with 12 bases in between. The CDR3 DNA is TGTGCCATCAGTGAAGATGCGCCGGTCTCCTACGAGCAGTACTTC. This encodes CAISEDAPVSYEQYF.

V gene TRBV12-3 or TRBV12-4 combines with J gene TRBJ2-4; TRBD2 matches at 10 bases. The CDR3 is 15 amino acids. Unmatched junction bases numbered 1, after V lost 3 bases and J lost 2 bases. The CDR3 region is CASSLGLAPKNIQYF. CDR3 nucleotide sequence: TGTGCCAGCAGTTTGGGACTAGCGCCCAAAAACATTCAGTACTTC.

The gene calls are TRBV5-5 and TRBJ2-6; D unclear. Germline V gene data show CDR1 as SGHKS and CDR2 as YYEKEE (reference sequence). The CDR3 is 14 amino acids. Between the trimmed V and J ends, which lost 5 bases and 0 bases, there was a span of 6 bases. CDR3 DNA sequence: TGTGCCAGCAGTCTGTTCTCTGGGGCCAACGTCCTGACTTTC. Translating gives CASSLFSGANVLTF. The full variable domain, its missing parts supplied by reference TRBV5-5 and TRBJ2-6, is DAGVTQSPTHLIKTRGQQVTLRCSPISGHKSVSWYQQVLGQGPQFIFQYYEKEERGRGNFPDRFSARQFPNYSSELNVNALLLGDSALYLCASSLFSGANVLTFGAGSRLTVL.

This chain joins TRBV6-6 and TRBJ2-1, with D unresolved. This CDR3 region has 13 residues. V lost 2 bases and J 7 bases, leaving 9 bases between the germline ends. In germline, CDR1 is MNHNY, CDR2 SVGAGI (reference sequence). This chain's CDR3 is CASSYISRNEQFF. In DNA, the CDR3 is TGTGCCAGCAGTTACATTTCTAGGAATGAGCAGTTCTTC.

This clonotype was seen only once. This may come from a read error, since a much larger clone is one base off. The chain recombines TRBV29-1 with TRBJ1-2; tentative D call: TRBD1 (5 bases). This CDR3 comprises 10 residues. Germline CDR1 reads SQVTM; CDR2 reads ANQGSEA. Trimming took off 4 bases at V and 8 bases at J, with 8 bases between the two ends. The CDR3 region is CSVGQIGYTF. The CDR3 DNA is TGCAGCGTTGGACAGATCGGCTACACCTTC.

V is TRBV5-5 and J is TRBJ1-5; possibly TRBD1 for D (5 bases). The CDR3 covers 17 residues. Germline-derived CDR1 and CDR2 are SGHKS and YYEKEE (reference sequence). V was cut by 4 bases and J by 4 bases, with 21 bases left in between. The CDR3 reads CASSKGLPGVRNQPQHF. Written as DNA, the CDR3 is TGTGCCAGCAGCAAGGGCTTGCCGGGGGTTCGGAATCAGCCCCAGCATTTT.

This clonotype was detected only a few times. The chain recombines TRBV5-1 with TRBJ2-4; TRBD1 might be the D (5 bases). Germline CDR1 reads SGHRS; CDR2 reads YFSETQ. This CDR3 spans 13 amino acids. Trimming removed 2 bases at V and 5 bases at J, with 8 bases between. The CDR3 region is CASSLGAENIQYF. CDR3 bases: TGCGCCAGCAGCTTAGGGGCCGAAAACATTCAGTACTTC.

The CDR3 DNA follows: TGTGCCAGCAGCTTAGATTCAGGGCCGTATGGCTACACCTTC. It codes for CASSLDSGPYGYTF. V and J are TRBV7-9 and TRBJ1-2, with D perhaps matching TRBD1 (5 bases). CDR1 and CDR2 (germline): SEHNR, FQNEAQ (reference sequence). The CDR3 has 14 amino acids. Trimming stripped 1 base from V and 5 bases from J, with 11 bases between.

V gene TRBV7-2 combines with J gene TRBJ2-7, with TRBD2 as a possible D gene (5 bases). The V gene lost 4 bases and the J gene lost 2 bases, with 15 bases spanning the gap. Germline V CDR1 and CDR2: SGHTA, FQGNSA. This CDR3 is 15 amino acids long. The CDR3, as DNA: TGTGCCAGCAGCTCCGAAGGAGGCCCTACCTACGAGCAGTACTTC. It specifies CASSSEGGPTYEQYF.

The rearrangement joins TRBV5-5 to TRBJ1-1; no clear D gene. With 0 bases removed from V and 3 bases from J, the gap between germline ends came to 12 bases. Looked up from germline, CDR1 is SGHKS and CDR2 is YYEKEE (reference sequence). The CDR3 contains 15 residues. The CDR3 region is CASSLEVGSHTEAFF. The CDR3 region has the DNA TGTGCCAGCAGCTTGGAGGTGGGGTCGCACACTGAAGCTTTCTTT.

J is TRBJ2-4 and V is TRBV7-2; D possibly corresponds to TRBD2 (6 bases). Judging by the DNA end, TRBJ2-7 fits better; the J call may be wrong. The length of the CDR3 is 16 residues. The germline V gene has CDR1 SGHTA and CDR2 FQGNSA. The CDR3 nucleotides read TGTGCCAGCAGCCCGGGGGTAGGGAATTGGGCCTACGAGCAGTACTTC. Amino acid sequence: CASSPGVGNWAYEQYF.

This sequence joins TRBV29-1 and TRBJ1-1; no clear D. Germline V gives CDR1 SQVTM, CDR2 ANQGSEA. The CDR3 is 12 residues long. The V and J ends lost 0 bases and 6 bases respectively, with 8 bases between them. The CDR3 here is CSVEDVRAEAFF. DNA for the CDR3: TGCAGCGTTGAAGACGTGAGGGCTGAAGCTTTCTTT.

The DNA for the CDR3 is TGCAGCGCCTCCCTGGGACAGGACACTGAAGCTTTCTTT. Translated, it gives CSASLGQDTEAFF. This sequence joins TRBV29-1 and TRBJ1-1; 8 nucleotides match TRBD1. The CDR3 is made up of 13 amino acids. The J segment lost 3 bases and the V segment lost 7 bases, leaving 7 bases of the junction unmatched. Germline CDR1 is SQVTM and CDR2 is ANQGSEA.

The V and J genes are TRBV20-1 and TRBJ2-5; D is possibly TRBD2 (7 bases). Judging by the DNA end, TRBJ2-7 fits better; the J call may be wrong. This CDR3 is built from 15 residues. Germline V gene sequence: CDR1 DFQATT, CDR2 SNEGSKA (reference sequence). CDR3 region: CSARGARETPYEQYF. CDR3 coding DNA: TGCAGTGCTAGGGGGGCGCGGGAGACCCCCTACGAGCAGTACTTC.

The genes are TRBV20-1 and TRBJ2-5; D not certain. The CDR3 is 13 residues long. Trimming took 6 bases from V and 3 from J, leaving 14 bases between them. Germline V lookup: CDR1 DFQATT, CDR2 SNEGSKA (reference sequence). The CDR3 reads CSAPETWKETQYF. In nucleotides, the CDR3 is TGCAGTGCCCCCGAGACATGGAAAGAGACCCAGTACTTC.